These T cell receptor beta chains were read from a single sample in a study of spatial heterogeneity in lung cancer. Via MiXCR, TCRdb re-called the 5' RACE reads, giving one row per CDR3 protein. The sample holds around 87,000 distinct CDR3 sequences, approximately 12% seen once. The sample in question was PBMCs, obtained at surgery. All receptors come from a male donor with early-stage non-small cell lung cancer. CDR3s include the opening cysteine and the closing phenylalanine or tryptophan. D genes are given only for firm matches. Not every row has a clone size; where given, it reads once, few, many or a size class.

j_gene | abundance | d_gene | v_gene | CDR3nt | CDR3aa
TRBJ1-2 | few | TRBD1 | TRBV27 | TGTGCCAGCAGTTACAGGACAGGGCACTATGGCTACACCTTC | CASSYRTGHYGYTF
TRBJ2-1 | few | NA | TRBV6-1 | TGTGCCAGCAGTGAAATGGGCAATGAGCAGTTCTTC | CASSEMGNEQFF
TRBJ2-3 | NA | TRBD2 | TRBV3-1 | TGTGCCAGCAGCCAAAGATTGGTAGCTAGCGGGACCACAGATACGCAGTATTTT | CASSQRLVASGTTDTQYF
TRBJ1-5 | NA | TRBD1 | TRBV20-1 | TGCAGTGCGCCAGACAGGGCTAGCAATCAGCCCCAGCATTTT | CSAPDRASNQPQHF
TRBJ2-3 | many | TRBD2 | TRBV10-3 | TGTGCCATCAGTGAGGAGGGGGGACTAGCGGGCCAGATAGGGCAGTATTTT | CAISEEGGLAGQIGQYF
TRBJ2-5 | few | NA | TRBV10-3 | TGTGCCATCAAACCGGGACGGGACCAAGAGACCCAGTACTTC | CAIKPGRDQETQYF
TRBJ2-5 | NA | TRBD2 | TRBV29-1 | TGCAGCGTCACCGGGACTAGTTCCGAGACCCAGTACTTC | CSVTGTSSETQYF
TRBJ2-1 | many | NA | TRBV27 | TGTGCCAGCAGTGAGGGATATTACAATGAGCAGTTCTTC | CASSEGYYNEQFF
TRBJ2-2 | NA | TRBD1 | TRBV7-2 | TGTGCCAGCAGCCGAAGGACAGGGGGGAACACCGGGGAGCTGTTTTTT | CASSRRTGGNTGELFF
TRBJ2-1 | NA | TRBD1 | TRBV28 | TGTGCCAGCAGTTCGCCCATACGGGACAGGGACTACAATGAGCAGTTCTTC | CASSSPIRDRDYNEQFF
TRBJ2-7 | NA | NA | TRBV6-2/TRBV6-3 | TGCGCGGTTGCCAACCTACTGGAGCAGTACTTC | CAVANLLEQYF
TRBJ2-5 | many | NA | TRBV5-1 | TGCGCCAGCAGCTTGGAACCCACGTCGCAAGAGACCCAGTACTTC | CASSLEPTSQETQYF
TRBJ2-7 | NA | TRBD2 | TRBV29-1 | TGCAGCGTAGTCCATAGCGGGAGTTCCTACGAGCAGTACTTC | CSVVHSGSSYEQYF
TRBJ2-7 | many | NA | TRBV25-1 | TGTGCCAGCAGTGATAAGGAGCAGTACTTC | CASSDKEQYF
TRBJ2-5 | many | TRBD1 | TRBV7-9 | TGTGCCAGCAGTTATAAACCGGGACAGGGTAAAGAGACCCAGTACTTC | CASSYKPGQGKETQYF
TRBJ1-2 | few | NA | TRBV14 | TGTGCCAGCAGCAATGAGAGAAACTATGGCTACACCTTC | CASSNERNYGYTF
TRBJ2-7 | NA | TRBD2 | TRBV7-9 | TGTGCCAGCAGCCTCAATAGCGGGGACGTGGTCGAGCAGTACTTC | CASSLNSGDVVEQYF
TRBJ1-4 | NA | TRBD1 | TRBV7-9 | TGTGCCAGCAGCAAAAACAGGGGGCCCGGTACGCCTAATGAAAAACTGTTTTTT | CASSKNRGPGTPNEKLFF
TRBJ2-2 | few | NA | TRBV7-8 | TGTGCCAGCAGCTTAGCGGGGGGGCGCACCGGGGAGCTGTTTTTT | CASSLAGGRTGELFF
TRBJ2-7 | NA | NA | TRBV3-1 | TGTGCCAGCAGCCTGTATTCGACAGGCGCCTCCTACGAGCAGTACTTC | CASSLYSTGASYEQYF